The present T cell receptor (beta chain) was sequenced within a study of OX40 agonist ivuxolimab in advanced cancers. Study summary: Ivuxolimab, an agonistic anti-OX40 (CD134) antibody, was given to patients. Study-wide findings and caveats: Low levels of normalized T-cell clonal expansion also appeared in some nonresponders.

Measured with immunoSEQ multiplex PCR; TCRdb has only the in-frame clones, and not every one. The sample comprises about 75,000 clones, 85% to 90% of which are singletons, and roughly 8% rests with the top ten. Germline V CDR1 and CDR2: LNHDA, SQIVND (reference sequence). The trim removed 1 base at V and 4 bases at J, leaving 5 bases unmatched. The CDR3 totals 15 residues. A word on this clone: Its target is unknown.

This specimen was CD4+ or CD8+ T cells sorted from blood, taken in a trial of the OX40 agonist ivuxolimab. This receptor was taken from an adult with an advanced solid tumor such as melanoma, head and neck, liver or kidney cancer. The chain has TRBV19 and TRBJ1-2; 8 bases match TRBD1. As DNA, the CDR3 is TGTGCCAGTAGTATAGGGGCACAGGGGGTCTATGGCTACACCTTC. Protein sequence: CASSIGAQGVYGYTF. The full variable domain, with the rest looked up from reference TRBV19 and TRBJ1-2, is DGGITQSPKYLFRKEGQNVTLSCEQNLNHDAMYWYRQDPGQGLRLIYYSQIVNDFQKGDIAEGYSVSREKKESFPLTVTSAQKNPTAFYLCASSIGAQGVYGYTFGSGTRLTVV.